This T cell receptor (beta chain) originates from a study of yellow fever vaccine responses in identical twins (dated by TCRdb to 2016 to 2019). Context from the whole study: In the study, vaccine-responding T cell clones were precisely tracked in identical twins.

Beyond this particular receptor, the publication reports: The T cell response to vaccination in identical twins was reported by the authors to appear partly convergent and partly personalized.

V is pruned by 4 bases and J by 5 bases, leaving 7 bases of the junction without a gene match. The CDR3 numbers 14 residues from cysteine through phenylalanine. Of all the DNA, just the CDR3 is kept, 42 bases in frame from base 1. Turning to this clonotype: Its binding antigen is unknown. Qualities for individual bases were not recorded, and no much larger clone is one base off.

Library generation was performed with RT-PCR. The instrument was an Illumina HiSeq 2500. TCRdb passed the public sequencing reads through fastp at Q25 and MiXCR, retaining productive beta sequences. When rows share a CDR3 protein, they turn into one entry using the most common DNA and genes. Present in this sample are around 2,800 distinct CDR3 sequences, 75% to 85% of which were seen just once. The ten largest clones take up roughly 10% of the sample. The receptor was derived from a female donor who received the yellow fever vaccine. The sequencing here drew on T cells from blood (PBMCs), unsorted or a sorted subset (not recorded which), taken before or after yellow fever vaccination (not recorded which). This sequence uses TRBV12-3 or TRBV12-4 and TRBJ1-1; 7 middle bases align to TRBD1. The nucleotide sequence reads as follows: TGTGCCAGCAGTTCCGCAGGGGGGGGGACTGAAGCTTTCTTT. It specifies CASSSAGGGTEAFF.